This T cell receptor (beta chain) was obtained from a study of glioma-infiltrating T cells after dendritic cell vaccination. Study in general: Samples are from glioblastoma patients in Phase I and II dendritic cell vaccine trials. Monocyte-derived dendritic cells, cultured 6 to 8 days with IL-4 and GM-CSF, were pulsed with autologous tumor lysate. Three intradermal dendritic cell vaccine injections were given every two weeks.

Regarding time point: after dendritic cell vaccination, including at tumor progression/relapse. Study-level points and caveats: Estimated pretreatment TIL content predicted outcome after dendritic cell vaccination.

As for this clone: Its matching antigen is unknown.

This CDR3 region has 15 residues. In germline, CDR1 is SEHNR, CDR2 FQNEAQ (reference sequence). The J segment lost 7 bases and the V segment lost 5 bases, leaving 7 bases of the junction unmatched. Generated by immunoSEQ multiplex PCR, the TCRdb table keeps only in-frame clones and is missing some. The sample yields fewer than 85,000 clones, around 87% seen once. This specimen consisted of blood, obtained after dendritic cell vaccination. The sequence was collected from a human donor with glioblastoma. V and J are TRBV7-9 and TRBJ2-1; TRBD2 agrees at 11 bases. In nucleotides, the CDR3 is TGTGCCAGCAGCGGTAGCGGGAGGGCCAAAAATGAGCAGTTCTTC. Residues: CASSGSGRAKNEQFF.